The rows below give T cell receptor beta chains drawn from one sample of a study of blood T cell repertoires in COVID-19. Here immunoSEQ multiplex PCR was the method, and the copy in TCRdb shows in-frame clones only, minus some. The sample carries 310,000 or so clones, approximately 90% recorded once. Sequenced sample: peripheral blood. The receptors shown here come from a woman in her 30s with COVID-19, enrolled during active disease. Both conserved end residues are part of each CDR3. A D gene is named only where the DNA matches it firmly. Clone size appears in some rows only: once, few, many, or a class for an expanded clone.

-	TRBV14	TRBD2	TRBJ2-5	TGTGCCAGCAGCCAACTAGCGGGTCTAGAGACCCAGTACTTC	CASSQLAGLETQYF
once	TRBV28	-	TRBJ1-2	TGTGCCACGCAGGGTAGCTATGGCTACACCTTC	CATQGSYGYTF
-	TRBV4-1	-	TRBJ1-5	TGCGCCAGCAGCCAAGAGCGGGGGGGTAACGGCAATCAGCCCCAGCATTTT	CASSQERGGNGNQPQHF
once	TRBV12-3/TRBV12-4	-	TRBJ1-2	TGTGCCAGCAGTTTAAACAGGGTCTATGGCTACACCTTC	CASSLNRVYGYTF
-	TRBV30	TRBD2	TRBJ2-1	TGTGCCTGGAGTGTACCGACTAGCGGACTCCACAATGAGCAGTTCTTC	CAWSVPTSGLHNEQFF
-	TRBV16	-	TRBJ1-1	TGTGCCAGCAGCCGATCCGGGGGGAGCACTGAAGCTTTCTTT	CASSRSGGSTEAFF
-	TRBV19	-	TRBJ1-2	TGTGCCAGTAGCCAGACAGTTAACTATGGCTACACCTTC	CASSQTVNYGYTF
-	TRBV2	-	TRBJ1-2	TGTGCCAGCAGTGAGCCCGCGTATGGCTACACCTTC	CASSEPAYGYTF
-	TRBV5-1	TRBD1	TRBJ2-7	TGCGCCAGCAGCTTGGGTGTTGCAGGGGGCGAGCAGTACTTC	CASSLGVAGGEQYF
-	TRBV5-1	-	TRBJ2-2	TGCGCCAGCAGCTCGACATTGAACACCGGGGAGCTGTTTTTT	CASSSTLNTGELFF
-	TRBV6-4	-	TRBJ2-1	TGTGCCAGCAGTGACTCTGCGGGACAGAATGAGCAGTTCTTC	CASSDSAGQNEQFF
-	TRBV30	TRBD1	TRBJ2-7	TGTGCCTGGAGTTCCGGGACAGATAGCTCCTACGAGCAGTACTTC	CAWSSGTDSSYEQYF
-	TRBV5-1	-	TRBJ1-4	TGCGCCAGCAGCTTGTCGGTCACGACTAATGAAAAACTGTTTTTT	CASSLSVTTNEKLFF
-	TRBV5-1	-	TRBJ1-5	TGCGCCAGCAGCTTGGGGCAGGTAGGCCAGCCCCAGCATTTT	CASSLGQVGQPQHF
-	TRBV29-1	TRBD1	TRBJ1-2	TGCAGCGCTGTCGACCGGGACAGGGACGGCTACACCTTC	CSAVDRDRDGYTF
-	TRBV28	-	TRBJ1-2	TGTGCCAGCGAACGGTATGGAGGGGGGGATGGCTACACCTTC	CASERYGGGDGYTF
-	TRBV11-2	TRBD1	TRBJ2-1	TGTGCCAGCAGCTTAGGGGGGACAGGCAATGAGCAGTTCTTC	CASSLGGTGNEQFF
-	TRBV18	-	TRBJ1-2	TGTGCCAGCTCACTGGACAGTCAGGCCCTCTCTAACTATGGCTACACCTTC	CASSLDSQALSNYGYTF
-	TRBV3-1/TRBV3-2	TRBD1	TRBJ2-5	TGTGCCAGCAGCCAAAGGGACAGCCAAGAGACCCAGTACTTC	CASSQRDSQETQYF
-	TRBV3-1/TRBV3-2	-	TRBJ2-1	TGTGCCAGCAGCCCTTACCGGGACTTCTCCTACAATGAGCAGTTCTTC	CASSPYRDFSYNEQFF
-	TRBV27	TRBD1	TRBJ1-4	TGTGCCAGCACTCAAGGACAGGGACACGAAAAACTGTTTTTT	CASTQGQGHEKLFF
-	TRBV7-9	-	TRBJ2-7	TGTGCCAGCAGCTTAGACTCGTTGAGCTCCTACGAGCAGTACTTC	CASSLDSLSSYEQYF
-	TRBV2	TRBD1	TRBJ2-5	TGTGCCAGCAGTGGAGGAACAGGGGGTATCGAGACCCAGTACTTC	CASSGGTGGIETQYF
-	TRBV28	TRBD1	TRBJ1-2	TGTGCCAGCAGTTTTGGGACAGGGGCCGTATATGGCTACACCTTC	CASSFGTGAVYGYTF
-	TRBV5-1	TRBD2	TRBJ2-3	TGCGCCAGCAGCGCTAGCGGGGACACAGATACGCAGTATTTT	CASSASGDTDTQYF
-	TRBV7-9	TRBD1	TRBJ2-2	TGTGCCAGCAGGCCGACAGGGAGGAACACCGGGGAGCTGTTTTTT	CASRPTGRNTGELFF
-	TRBV14	-	TRBJ1-1	TGTGCCAGCAGCCAGTTCAGTGAAGCTTTCTTT	CASSQFSEAFF
-	TRBV23-1	-	TRBJ2-3	TGCGCCAGCAGTCAGCCTAGGCAGCGACCCTTCACAGATACGCAGTATTTT	CASSQPRQRPFTDTQYF
-	TRBV2	-	TRBJ2-3	TGTGCCAGCAGACAAACAGATACGCAGTATTTT	CASRQTDTQYF
-	TRBV19	TRBD1	TRBJ1-2	TGTGCCAGTAGTACCCGGACAGGCTATGGCTACACCTTC	CASSTRTGYGYTF
-	TRBV5-1	-	TRBJ1-2	TGCGCCAGCCATTTGTCGGGAGCTAACTATGGCTACACCTTC	CASHLSGANYGYTF
-	TRBV7-9	-	TRBJ1-6	TGTGCCAGCAGCTCGCCCTCAGGAAATTCACCCCTCCACTTT	CASSSPSGNSPLHF
-	TRBV11-2	TRBD1	TRBJ2-2	TGTGCCAGCAGCTTAGTGCCACAGGGGGCCGGGGAGCTGTTTTTT	CASSLVPQGAGELFF
-	TRBV21-1	-	TRBJ1-2	TGTGCCAGCAGCGGGGGACAGGGAAACTATGGCTACACCTTC	CASSGGQGNYGYTF
-	TRBV18	TRBD1	TRBJ1-2	TGTGCCAGCTCACCATCTACAGGGGGCCATGGCTACACCTTC	CASSPSTGGHGYTF
-	TRBV6-5	-	TRBJ1-2	TGTGCCAGCGGCCAGGGTTTAGCTAACTATGGCTACACCTTC	CASGQGLANYGYTF
-	TRBV13	-	TRBJ1-1	TGTGCCAGCAGCTCAGGCAGGGACACTGAAGCTTTCTTT	CASSSGRDTEAFF
few	TRBV5-6	TRBD1	TRBJ2-2	TGTGCCAGCAGCTTGCTGGGACAGGGGGATACCGGGGAGCTGTTTTTT	CASSLLGQGDTGELFF
-	TRBV11-2	-	TRBJ1-1	TGTGCCAGCAGCAAGGACAGTAACACTGAAGCTTTCTTT	CASSKDSNTEAFF